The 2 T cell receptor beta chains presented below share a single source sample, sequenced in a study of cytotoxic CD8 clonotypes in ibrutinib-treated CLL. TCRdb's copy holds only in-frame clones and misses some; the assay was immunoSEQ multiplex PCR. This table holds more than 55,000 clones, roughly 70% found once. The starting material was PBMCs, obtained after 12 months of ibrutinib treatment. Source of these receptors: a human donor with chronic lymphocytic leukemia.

In DNA, the CDR3 is TGTGCCAGCAGCTTTCCCCGAGGTGCTTACAATGAGCAGTTCTTC. This gives the protein CASSFPRGAYNEQFF. V usage is TRBV5-4 and J usage is TRBJ2-1; no firm D call. Germline V CDR1 and CDR2: SGHNT, YYREEE (reference sequence). Trimming cost V 2 bases and J 4 bases, with 13 bases left between them. This CDR3 spans 15 amino acids.

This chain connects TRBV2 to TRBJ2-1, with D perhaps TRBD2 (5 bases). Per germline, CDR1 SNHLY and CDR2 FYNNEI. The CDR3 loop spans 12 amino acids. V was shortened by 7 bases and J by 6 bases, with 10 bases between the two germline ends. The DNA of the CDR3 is TGTGCCAGCACCTCGGGGTTCAATGAGCAGTTCTTC. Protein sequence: CASTSGFNEQFF.